A single sample is the source of the 7 T cell receptor beta chains below, sequenced in a study of blood T cells in healthy people across ages. The authors ran a second PCR of about 6 to 12 cycles using a sample-barcoded 5' primer and a J-beta primer mix. TCRdb analysed the 5' RACE reads with MiXCR anew, one entry per CDR3 protein. The sample has around 970,000 distinct CDR3 sequences, about 53% seen once. What was sequenced was blood. Every receptor here comes from a woman in her sixties or seventies in good health.

The chain joins TRBV2 to TRBJ1-5; D gene uncertain. This CDR3 has 12 residues. Germline CDR1 is SNHLY and CDR2 is FYNNEI. The ends were cut back, 8 bases at V and 5 bases at J, with 10 bases in the middle. The CDR3 DNA sequence: TGTGCCAGCGGAAGAGAGGATCAGCCCCAGCATTTT. Translated, it gives CASGREDQPQHF.

CDR3 nucleotide sequence: TGTGCCAGCAGCCACCCGAGCGGGAGGAGAGCAGATACGCAGTATTTT. Its protein is CASSHPSGRRADTQYF. This chain connects TRBV3-1 to TRBJ2-3, with 9 bases that match TRBD2. V lost 3 bases and J lost 4; bases outside the gene matches: 8. CDR1 and CDR2 (germline): LGHDT, YNNKEL (reference sequence). CDR3 length equals 16 residues.

The rearrangement joins TRBV21-1 to TRBJ2-3; whether TRBD2, the table's D call, matches the DNA was not checked. TRBV21-1 is a recognized pseudogene. The CDR3 runs 20 residues. DNA of the CDR3: TGTGCCAGCAGCTTAAAGGCGCAACGCCGGGACTTTGGGCACACAGATACGCAGTATTTT. This translates into CASSLKAQRRDFGHTDTQYF.

The rearrangement uses TRBV14 and TRBJ2-3, with D possibly TRBD2 on 5 matching bases. Germline-derived CDR1 and CDR2 are SGHDN and FVKESK. Trimming stripped 0 bases from V and 1 base from J, with 14 bases between. The CDR3 contains 17 residues. CDR3 DNA sequence: TGTGCCAGCAGCCAAGATTGGCGGGTTTCGGGCACAGATACGCAGTATTTT. Its translation: CASSQDWRVSGTDTQYF.

The chain is built from TRBV6-2 or TRBV6-3 and TRBJ2-6; maybe TRBD1 (5 bases). The V gene's germline CDR1 is MNHEY and CDR2 SVGEGT. V gave up 6 bases and J gave up 4 bases, with 19 bases separating them. The CDR3 runs 17 residues. The CDR3 here is CASSPIDWGSGANVLTF. As DNA, the CDR3 is TGTGCCAGCAGCCCCATTGACTGGGGCTCCGGGGCCAACGTCCTGACTTTC.

This clonotype was picked up a small number of times. The chain couples TRBV20-1 to TRBJ2-4; D tentatively reads TRBD1 or TRBD2 (5 bases each). The V end lost 3 bases, the J end lost 13 bases, and 16 bases lay between the germline ends. The germline gives CDR1 DFQATT, CDR2 SNEGSKA (reference sequence). This CDR3 comprises 12 residues. CDR3 in amino acids: CSASPGVGDQYF. The CDR3 nucleotides read TGCAGTGCTAGTCCCGGGGTCGGGGACCAGTACTTC.

The rearrangement uses TRBV28 and TRBJ2-6; tentatively, D is TRBD2 (5 bases). V was cut by 3 bases and J by 0 bases, with 15 bases left in between. Per germline, CDR1 MDHEN and CDR2 SYDVKM. This CDR3 region has 18 residues. Written as DNA, the CDR3 is TGTGCCAGCAGTTTTCCCGGGCGGGTGAGCTCTGGGGCCAACGTCCTGACTTTC. Protein product: CASSFPGRVSSGANVLTF.